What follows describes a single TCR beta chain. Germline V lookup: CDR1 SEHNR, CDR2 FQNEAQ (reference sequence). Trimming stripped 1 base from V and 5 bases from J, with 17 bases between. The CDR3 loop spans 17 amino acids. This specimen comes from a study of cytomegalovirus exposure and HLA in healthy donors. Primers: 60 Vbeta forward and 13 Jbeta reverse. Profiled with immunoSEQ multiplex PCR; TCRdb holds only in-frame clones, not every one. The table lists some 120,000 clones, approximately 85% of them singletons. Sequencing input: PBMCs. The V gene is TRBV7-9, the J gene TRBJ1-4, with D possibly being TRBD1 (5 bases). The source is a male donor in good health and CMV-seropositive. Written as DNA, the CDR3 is TGTGCCAGCAGCTTAGGGGGTGCGACAGTGAAAAATGAAAAACTGTTTTTT. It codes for CASSLGGATVKNEKLFF.